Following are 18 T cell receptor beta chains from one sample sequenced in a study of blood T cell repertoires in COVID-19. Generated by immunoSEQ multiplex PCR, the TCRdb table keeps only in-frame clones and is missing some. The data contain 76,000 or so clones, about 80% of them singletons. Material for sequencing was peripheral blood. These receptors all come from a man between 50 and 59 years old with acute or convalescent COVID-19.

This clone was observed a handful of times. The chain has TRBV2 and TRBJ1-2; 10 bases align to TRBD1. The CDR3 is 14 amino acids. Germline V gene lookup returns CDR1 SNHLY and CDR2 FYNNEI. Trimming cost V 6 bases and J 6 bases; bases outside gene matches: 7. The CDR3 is CASRDGDRGHGYTF. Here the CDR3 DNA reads TGTGCCAGCAGGGACGGAGACAGGGGGCATGGCTACACCTTC.

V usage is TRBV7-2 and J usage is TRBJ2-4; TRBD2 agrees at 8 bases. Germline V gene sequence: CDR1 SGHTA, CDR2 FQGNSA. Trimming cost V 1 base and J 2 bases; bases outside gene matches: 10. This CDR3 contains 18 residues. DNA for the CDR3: TGTGCCAGCAGCTTAGGGATAGCGGGGAGCGCGCCCAAAAACATTCAGTACTTC. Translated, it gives CASSLGIAGSAPKNIQYF.

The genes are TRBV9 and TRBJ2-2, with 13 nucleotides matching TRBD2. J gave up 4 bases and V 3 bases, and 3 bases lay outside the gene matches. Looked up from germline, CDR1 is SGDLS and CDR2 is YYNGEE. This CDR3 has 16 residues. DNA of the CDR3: TGTGCCAGCAGCGGACTAGCGGGAGGAGTCACCGGGGAGCTGTTTTTT. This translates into CASSGLAGGVTGELFF.

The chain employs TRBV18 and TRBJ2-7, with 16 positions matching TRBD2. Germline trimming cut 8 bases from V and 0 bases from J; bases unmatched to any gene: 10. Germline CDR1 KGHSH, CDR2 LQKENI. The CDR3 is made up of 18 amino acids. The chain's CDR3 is CASTPGLAGGMSSYEQYF. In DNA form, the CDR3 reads TGTGCCAGCACCCCGGGACTAGCGGGAGGGATGTCCTCCTACGAGCAGTACTTC. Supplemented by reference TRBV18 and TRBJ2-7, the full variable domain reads NAGVMQNPRHLVRRRGQEARLRCSPMKGHSHVYWYRQLPEEGLKFMVYLQKENIIDESGMPKERFSAEFPKEGPSILRIQQVVRGDSAAYFCASTPGLAGGMSSYEQYFGPGTRLTVT.

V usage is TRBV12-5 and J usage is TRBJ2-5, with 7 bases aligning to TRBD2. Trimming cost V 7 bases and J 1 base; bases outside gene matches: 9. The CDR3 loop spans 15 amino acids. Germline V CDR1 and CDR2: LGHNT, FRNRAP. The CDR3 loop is CASALIGGTQETQYF. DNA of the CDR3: TGTGCTAGTGCGCTTATCGGGGGGACCCAAGAGACCCAGTACTTC.

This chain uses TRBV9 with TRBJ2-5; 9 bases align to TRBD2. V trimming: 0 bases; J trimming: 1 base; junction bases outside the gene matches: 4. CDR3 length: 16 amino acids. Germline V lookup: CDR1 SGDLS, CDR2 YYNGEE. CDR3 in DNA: TGTGCCAGCAGCGTAGCTGCTAGCGGGGTCCAAGAGACCCAGTACTTC. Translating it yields CASSVAASGVQETQYF.

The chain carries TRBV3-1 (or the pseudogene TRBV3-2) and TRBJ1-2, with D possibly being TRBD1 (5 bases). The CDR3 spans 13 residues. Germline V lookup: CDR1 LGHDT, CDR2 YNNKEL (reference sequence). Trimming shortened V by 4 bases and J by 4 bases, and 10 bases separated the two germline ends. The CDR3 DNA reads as TGTGCCAGCAGCCGGGGCGCCGGCTATGGCTACACCTTC. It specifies CASSRGAGYGYTF.

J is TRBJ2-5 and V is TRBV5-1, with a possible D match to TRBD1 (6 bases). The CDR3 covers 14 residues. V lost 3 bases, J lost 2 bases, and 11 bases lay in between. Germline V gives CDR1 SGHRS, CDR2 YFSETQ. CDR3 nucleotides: TGCGCCAGCAGCTCCTGGACAGTTCAAGAGACCCAGTACTTC. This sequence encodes CASSSWTVQETQYF.

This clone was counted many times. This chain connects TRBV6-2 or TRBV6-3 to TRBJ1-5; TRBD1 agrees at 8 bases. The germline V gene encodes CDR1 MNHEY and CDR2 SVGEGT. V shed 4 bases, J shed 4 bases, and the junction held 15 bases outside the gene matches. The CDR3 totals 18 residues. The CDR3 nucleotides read TGTGCCAGCAGTTTCTCGGGACAGGAGGCCTCAGGGAATCAGCCCCAGCATTTT. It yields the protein CASSFSGQEASGNQPQHF.

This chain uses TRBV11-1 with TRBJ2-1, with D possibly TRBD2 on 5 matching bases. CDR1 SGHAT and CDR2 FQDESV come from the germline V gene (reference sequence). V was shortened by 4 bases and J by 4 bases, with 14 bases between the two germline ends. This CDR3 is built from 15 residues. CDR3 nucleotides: TGTGCCAGCAGCTCAGTCCGGGGTCCATACAATGAGCAGTTCTTC. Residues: CASSSVRGPYNEQFF.

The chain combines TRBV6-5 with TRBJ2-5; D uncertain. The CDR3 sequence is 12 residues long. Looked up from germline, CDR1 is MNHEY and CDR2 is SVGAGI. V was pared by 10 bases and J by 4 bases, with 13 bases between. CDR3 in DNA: TGTGCCACCCTAGGCCCGGCAGAGACCCAGTACTTC. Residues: CATLGPAETQYF.

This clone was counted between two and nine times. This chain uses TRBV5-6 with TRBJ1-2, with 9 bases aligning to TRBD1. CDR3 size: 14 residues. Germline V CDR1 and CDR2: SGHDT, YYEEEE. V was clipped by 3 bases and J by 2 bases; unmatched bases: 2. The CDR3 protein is CASSYRGRNYGYTF. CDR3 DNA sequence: TGTGCCAGCAGCTACAGGGGGCGGAACTATGGCTACACCTTC.

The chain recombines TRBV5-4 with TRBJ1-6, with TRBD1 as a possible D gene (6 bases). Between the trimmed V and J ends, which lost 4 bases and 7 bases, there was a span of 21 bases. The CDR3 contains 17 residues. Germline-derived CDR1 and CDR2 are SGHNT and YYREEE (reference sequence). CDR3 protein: CASSISPGDIINSPLHF. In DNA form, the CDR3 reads TGTGCCAGCAGCATATCACCCGGGGACATAATAAATTCACCCCTCCACTTT.

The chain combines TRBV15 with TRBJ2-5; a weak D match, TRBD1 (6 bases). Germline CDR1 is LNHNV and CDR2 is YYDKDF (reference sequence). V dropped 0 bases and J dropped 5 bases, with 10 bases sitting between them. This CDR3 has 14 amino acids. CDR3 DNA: TGTGCCACCAGCAGAGACCAGGGGCGGGAGACCCAGTACTTC. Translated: CATSRDQGRETQYF.

CDR3 amino acids: CASSLEYRVGNQPQHF. The CDR3 DNA is TGTGCCAGCAGCTTAGAGTACAGGGTAGGCAATCAGCCCCAGCATTTT. The chain couples TRBV7-2 to TRBJ1-5; D might be TRBD1 (6 bases). Germline V CDR1 and CDR2: SGHTA, FQGNSA. The CDR3 has 16 residues. Trimming removed 1 base from V and 2 bases from J, with 12 bases in between.

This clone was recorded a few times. Here the CDR3 reads CASSLSVLRQPQHF. The CDR3, as DNA: TGTGCCAGCAGTTTATCGGTACTCCGGCAGCCCCAGCATTTT. The chain uses TRBV28 and TRBJ1-5, with D uncertain. Germline V gene sequence: CDR1 MDHEN, CDR2 SYDVKM. V gave up 1 base and J gave up 7 bases, with 11 bases separating them. There are 14 residues in the CDR3.

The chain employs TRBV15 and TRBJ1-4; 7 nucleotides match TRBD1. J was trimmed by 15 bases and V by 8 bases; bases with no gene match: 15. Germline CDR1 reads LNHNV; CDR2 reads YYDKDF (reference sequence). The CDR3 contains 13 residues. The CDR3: CATSDRVDVKMFF. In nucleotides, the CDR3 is TGTGCCACCTCCGACAGGGTCGACGTGAAAATGTTTTTT.

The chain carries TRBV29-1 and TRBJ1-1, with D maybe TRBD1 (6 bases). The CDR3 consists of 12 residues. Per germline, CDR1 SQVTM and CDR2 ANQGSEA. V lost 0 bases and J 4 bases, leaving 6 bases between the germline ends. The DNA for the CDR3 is TGCAGCGTTGAAGAGGGGGCCACTGAAGCTTTCTTT. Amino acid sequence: CSVEEGATEAFF.